These 28 T cell receptor beta chains were all obtained from the same sample, sequenced in a study of shared clonotypes between healthy human individuals (TCRdb year 2020). Preparation of the library involved the immunoSEQ multiplex PCR assay. Drawn from immuneACCESS, this table holds only the in-frame rearrangements with V and J called that TCRdb kept. Clones are partly lost; checked studies trace under half to an unresolved V gene and leave the rest unexplained. In this sample the table shows 2,500,000 or so clones, more than 80% of which occur a single time. The ten largest clones add up to around 0.14% of the sample. Source material: naive CD4+ T cells sorted from blood. In the paper's terms, the cell subset or site label means: CD45RA+ positively selected. These receptors were obtained from a man aged 18 to 29 in good health.

The chain couples TRBV7-9 to TRBJ1-3, with D perhaps TRBD1 (5 bases). V shed 8 bases and J shed 0 bases, with 14 bases lying between them. The germline V gene encodes CDR1 SEHNR and CDR2 FQNEAQ (reference sequence). The CDR3 length is 15 residues. The CDR3 DNA follows: TGTGCCAGCGATAAACCAGGGAGCTCTGGAAACACCATATATTTT. It translates to CASDKPGSSGNTIYF.

This clone came up once. The chain has TRBV9 and TRBJ1-6; TRBD1 aligns across 9 bases. This CDR3 region has 14 residues. Germline V gene sequence: CDR1 SGDLS, CDR2 YYNGEE. Trimming cost V 3 bases and J 7 bases; bases outside gene matches: 2. CDR3 protein: CASSGQGVNSPLHF. The CDR3 DNA is TGTGCCAGCAGCGGACAGGGGGTGAATTCACCCCTCCACTTT.

The V gene is TRBV30, the J gene TRBJ1-2; D is perhaps TRBD1 (6 bases). CDR3 length: 14 residues. Trimming cost V 8 bases and J 5 bases, with 21 bases left between them. Looked up from germline, CDR1 is GTSNPN and CDR2 is SVGIG (reference sequence). The CDR3 DNA reads TGTGCCGGACAGTGGGCAGGGTGGTCTTATGGCTACACCTTC. Translation: CAGQWAGWSYGYTF. Together with reference TRBV30 and TRBJ1-2, the CDR3 gives the full variable domain: SQTIHQWPATLVQPVGSPLSLECTVEGTSNPNLYWYRQAAGRGLQLLFYSVGIGQISSEVPQNLSASRPQDRQFILSSKKLLLSDSGFYLCAGQWAGWSYGYTFGSGTRLTVV.

The chain links TRBV5-4 to TRBJ1-1; 9 nucleotides line up with TRBD1. Germline V lookup: CDR1 SGHNT, CDR2 YYREEE (reference sequence). The CDR3 runs 13 residues. V gave up 4 bases and J gave up 7 bases; unmatched junction bases: 5. CDR3 DNA: TGTGCCAGCAGCCTACAGGGGGCGCGTGAAGCTTTCTTT. Translation gives CASSLQGAREAFF.

This CDR3 reads CASRNNSGAWGTQYF. The CDR3 DNA follows: TGTGCCAGCCGTAATAATAGCGGGGCCTGGGGGACCCAGTACTTC. The chain recombines TRBV6-6 with TRBJ2-5; the match to TRBD2 covers 8 bases. The V gene's germline CDR1 is MNHNY and CDR2 SVGAGI (reference sequence). This CDR3 region has 15 residues. Trimming removed 8 bases from V and 7 bases from J; junction bases left unmatched: 15.

V is TRBV5-4 and J is TRBJ2-7; maybe TRBD2 (5 bases). CDR3 length equals 14 residues. Trimming removed 0 bases from V and 7 bases from J, with 14 bases in between. Germline V CDR1 and CDR2: SGHNT, YYREEE (reference sequence). The CDR3 loop reads CASSLATSRREQYF. The CDR3 DNA reads as TGTGCCAGCAGCTTGGCCACAAGCCGGAGGGAGCAGTACTTC.

This chain links TRBV6-5 with TRBJ1-2; 11 bases map to TRBD1. CDR1 and CDR2 from the germline V gene are MNHEY and SVGAGI. The ends lost 6 bases at V and 8 bases at J; junction bases unmatched: 5. CDR3 length equals 13 residues. The CDR3 reads CASRAWDRGGYTF. In DNA form, the CDR3 reads TGTGCCAGCAGGGCCTGGGACAGGGGGGGCTACACCTTC.

This sequence joins TRBV2 and TRBJ2-1, with D tentatively TRBD2 (5 bases). The CDR3 is 15 residues long. Germline V gives CDR1 SNHLY, CDR2 FYNNEI. Trimming left V 5 bases short and J 0 bases short, with 11 bases between. In nucleotides, the CDR3 is TGTGCCAGCAGTCTCCAGCGGATCTCCTACAATGAGCAGTTCTTC. Amino acids: CASSLQRISYNEQFF.

CDR3 in amino acids: CASSQDTVTKLFF. The CDR3, as DNA: TGTGCCAGCAGCCAAGATACCGTGACGAAACTGTTTTTT. V and J are TRBV14 and TRBJ1-4, with D unclear. The germline V gene has CDR1 SGHDN and CDR2 FVKESK. The CDR3 covers 13 residues. Between the trimmed V and J ends, which lost 0 bases and 11 bases, there was a span of 10 bases. Supplemented by reference TRBV14 and TRBJ1-4, the full variable domain reads EAGVTQFPSHSVIEKGQTVTLRCDPISGHDNLYWYRRVMGKEIKFLLHFVKESKQDESGMPNNRFLAERTGGTYSTLKVQPAELEDSGVYFCASSQDTVTKLFFGSGTQLSVL.

The genes are TRBV6-1 and TRBJ1-1, with a tentative D call TRBD1 (5 bases). From germline, CDR1 is MNHNS and CDR2 SASEGT. V was clipped by 6 bases and J by 1 base, with 12 bases between them. CDR3 size: 14 residues. CDR3 nucleotide sequence: TGTGCCAGCAGGGAGGGGATGTGGAACACTGAAGCTTTCTTT. It encodes CASREGMWNTEAFF.

The V call is TRBV7-2, the J call TRBJ1-1; 7 positions match TRBD1. The CDR3 has 16 residues. Germline loops: CDR1 SGHTA, CDR2 FQGNSA. V gave up 5 bases and J gave up 7 bases; unmatched junction bases: 16. The CDR3 DNA follows: TGTGCCAGCAGCCCCGATGCCAACTACAGGGGTGATGAAGCTTTCTTT. Amino acid sequence: CASSPDANYRGDEAFF.

Regarding this clone: This sample also contains other DNA sequences that code for the same CDR3. The V gene is TRBV6-5, the J gene TRBJ2-7; 8 positions match TRBD1. CDR1 MNHEY and CDR2 SVGAGI come from the germline V gene. This CDR3 comprises 13 residues. Losses at the gene ends were 7 bases for V and 3 bases for J; bases not matched to a gene: 5. The CDR3 sequence is CASTRTGSYEQYF. DNA for the CDR3: TGTGCCAGCACCCGGACAGGGAGCTACGAGCAGTACTTC.

This chain links TRBV18 with TRBJ1-1; D remains unclear. Germline assignment: CDR1 KGHSH and CDR2 LQKENI. V was trimmed by 4 bases and J by 8 bases, leaving 11 bases between them. The CDR3 covers 12 residues. CDR3 residues: CASSLTPQEAFF. CDR3 DNA: TGTGCCAGCTCACTAACCCCCCAGGAAGCTTTCTTT. Full variable domain (remainder filled in from reference TRBV18 and TRBJ1-1): NAGVMQNPRHLVRRRGQEARLRCSPMKGHSHVYWYRQLPEEGLKFMVYLQKENIIDESGMPKERFSAEFPKEGPSILRIQQVVRGDSAAYFCASSLTPQEAFFGQGTRLTVV.

The DNA for the CDR3 is TGTGCCAGCAGCACCAGGGGCAGGGGGGGAGAGACCCAGTACTTC. It specifies CASSTRGRGGETQYF. The rearrangement uses TRBV6-1 and TRBJ2-5; D is perhaps TRBD1 or TRBD2 (7 bases each). Germline V gives CDR1 MNHNS, CDR2 SASEGT. CDR3 length equals 15 residues. The V gene lost 6 bases and the J gene lost 4 bases, with 18 bases spanning the gap.

V and J are TRBV11-2 and TRBJ1-6, with a weak D call TRBD1 (6 bases). With 5 bases removed from V and 4 bases from J, the gap between germline ends came to 15 bases. From germline, CDR1 is SGHAT and CDR2 FQNNGV. CDR3 length: 16 residues. The CDR3, as DNA: TGTGCCAGCAGCCTGTCGGACAGCAGATATAATTCACCCCTCCACTTT. As protein: CASSLSDSRYNSPLHF.

The rearrangement uses TRBV5-6 and TRBJ1-1; possibly TRBD1 for D (5 bases). The germline V and J ends were trimmed by 5 bases and 11 bases, with 19 bases remaining between them. The V gene's germline CDR1 is SGHDT and CDR2 YYEEEE. This CDR3 spans 13 amino acids. This chain's CDR3 is CASSLSTGWGAFF. CDR3 sequence (DNA): TGTGCCAGCAGTCTGTCCACAGGTTGGGGGGCTTTCTTT.

The chain recombines TRBV28 with TRBJ2-7; a weak D match, TRBD1 (5 bases). The CDR3 has 12 residues. Per the germline V gene, CDR1 is MDHEN and CDR2 is SYDVKM. Trimming took 8 bases from V and 0 from J, leaving 8 bases between them. The DNA of the CDR3 is TGTGCCAGCGGGGCAGGCTCCTACGAGCAGTACTTC. As protein: CASGAGSYEQYF.

The chain has TRBV18 and TRBJ2-1; TRBD1 aligns across 9 bases. Trimming took 3 bases from V and 8 from J; bases not matched to a gene: 8. The germline CDR1 and CDR2 sequences are KGHSH and LQKENI. The CDR3 length is 15 residues. CDR3 protein: CASSPESWDRDEQFF. The CDR3 nucleotides are TGTGCCAGCTCACCGGAGTCTTGGGACAGGGATGAGCAGTTCTTC. The complete variable domain, with remaining parts taken from reference TRBV18 and TRBJ2-1, reads NAGVMQNPRHLVRRRGQEARLRCSPMKGHSHVYWYRQLPEEGLKFMVYLQKENIIDESGMPKERFSAEFPKEGPSILRIQQVVRGDSAAYFCASSPESWDRDEQFFGPGTRLTVL.

V usage is TRBV19 and J usage is TRBJ1-2; no clear D gene. The CDR3 has 14 amino acids. CDR1 LNHDA and CDR2 SQIVND come from the germline V gene (reference sequence). V dropped 6 bases and J dropped 8 bases, with 19 bases sitting between them. DNA for the CDR3: TGTGCCAGTAGCCCCCCAAGGTCCCCCTGGGGCTACACCTTC. This translates into CASSPPRSPWGYTF.

This rearrangement joins TRBV7-3 to TRBJ2-1; TRBD1 matches 7 bases. The germline gives CDR1 SGHTA, CDR2 FQGTGA. This CDR3 has 15 residues. Trimming cost V 4 bases and J 9 bases; bases outside gene matches: 12. The CDR3 DNA sequence: TGTGCCAGCAGCTCAACCGGACAGGTGGGTGGTGAGCAGTTCTTC. It is translated as CASSSTGQVGGEQFF.

The table lists this clone with a few counts. Other DNA sequences from this sample encode an identical CDR3 as well. J is TRBJ2-1 and V is TRBV4-3, with a weak D call TRBD1 (5 bases). Germline V lookup: CDR1 LGHNA, CDR2 YSLEER. The CDR3 sequence is 13 residues long. Trimming took 0 bases from V and 10 from J, leaving 10 bases between them. The CDR3 loop is CASSQDLGREQFF. DNA of the CDR3: TGCGCCAGCAGCCAAGATCTGGGGCGGGAGCAGTTCTTC.

The chain uses TRBV30 and TRBJ1-2; no clear D gene. Germline CDR1 reads GTSNPN; CDR2 reads SVGIG (reference sequence). The CDR3 is 13 amino acids. V was clipped by 0 bases and J by 12 bases, with 17 bases between them. Here the CDR3 reads CAWSVLRAPGDTF. CDR3 nucleotide sequence: TGTGCCTGGAGTGTACTGAGGGCCCCCGGTGACACCTTC.

The chain recombines TRBV4-1 with TRBJ2-4; TRBD1 aligns across 9 bases. J was trimmed by 6 bases and V by 1 base; bases with no gene match: 1. The CDR3 is 14 amino acids. The germline CDR1 and CDR2 sequences are MGHRA and YSYEKL. The chain's CDR3 is CASSQGTGVNIQYF. The CDR3 DNA follows: TGCGCCAGCAGCCAAGGGACAGGGGTAAACATTCAGTACTTC.

The rearrangement uses TRBV9 and TRBJ1-1; D not resolved. Germline V gives CDR1 SGDLS, CDR2 YYNGEE. The CDR3 spans 15 residues. V was cut by 4 bases and J by 0 bases, with 13 bases left in between. The CDR3 is CASSPWGEMNTEAFF. In DNA form, the CDR3 reads TGTGCCAGCAGCCCCTGGGGAGAGATGAACACTGAAGCTTTCTTT.

The rearrangement uses TRBV30 and TRBJ2-7; D not certain. Germline CDR1 reads GTSNPN; CDR2 reads SVGIG (reference sequence). This CDR3 has 11 residues. Here the CDR3 DNA reads TGTGGGGGAAAATCACGCTACGAGCAGTACTTC. Its translation: CGGKSRYEQYF.

The chain combines TRBV28 with TRBJ2-3, with D possibly TRBD2 on 7 matching bases. The CDR3 loop spans 14 amino acids. Trimming left V 3 bases short and J 4 bases short, with 11 bases between. In germline, CDR1 is MDHEN, CDR2 SYDVKM. CDR3: CASSFEGGPDTQYF. CDR3 sequence (DNA): TGTGCCAGCAGTTTCGAGGGGGGGCCAGATACGCAGTATTTT.

This clone appeared a single time. The chain combines TRBV5-6 with TRBJ1-1; D is uncertain. The CDR3 runs to 12 residues. Germline CDR1 reads SGHDT; CDR2 reads YYEEEE. Trimming pared 5 bases from V and 8 bases from J, leaving 13 bases between. As DNA, the CDR3 is TGTGCCAGCAGTAGCTTCCGGGGAGAAGCTTTCTTT. Translation gives CASSSFRGEAFF.

V and J are TRBV5-4 and TRBJ1-2, with D perhaps matching TRBD1 (5 bases). Per germline, CDR1 SGHNT and CDR2 YYREEE (reference sequence). This CDR3 spans 12 amino acids. Between the trimmed V and J ends, which lost 4 bases and 7 bases, there was a span of 11 bases. This CDR3 reads CASSLPGGGYTF. The CDR3 DNA is TGTGCCAGCAGCCTCCCCGGGGGTGGCTACACCTTC.